This TCR beta chain originates from a study of cytomegalovirus exposure and HLA in healthy donors. About the research overall: The same platform was used for the roughly 120 validation repertoires and the approximately 670 first-cohort repertoires, a later analysis reported.

Germline CDR1 LNHDA, CDR2 SQIVND (reference sequence). Deletions cut 7 bases from V and 5 bases from J, with 18 bases between. The CDR3 consists of 15 residues. Measured with immunoSEQ multiplex PCR; TCRdb has only the in-frame clones, and not every one. The sample carries 150,000 to 250,000 clones, roughly three quarters recorded once. Study results and caveats: In vitro, a few CMV-associated chains proved specific for CMV antigens.

As concerns this clone: Antigen specificity is unknown.

The chain employs TRBV19 and TRBJ2-1; D perhaps matches TRBD2 (6 bases). The clonotype originates from a woman in her 30s in good health and CMV-seronegative. The sequencing sample was made of PBMCs. CDR3 region: CASNSPGLTNNEQFF. Written as DNA, the CDR3 is TGTGCCAGTAACTCTCCGGGACTTACCAACAATGAGCAGTTCTTC.